This T cell receptor (beta chain) was documented in a study of shared T cell receptors in the human thymus. Profiling relied on immunoSEQ multiplex PCR, and the TCRdb table lists in-frame clones only, not all of them. The data contain 600,000 to 900,000 clones, approximately 83% of them singletons. V shed 7 bases, J shed 1 base, and the junction held 13 bases outside the gene matches. The germline V gene encodes CDR1 LNHDA and CDR2 SQIVND (reference sequence). The CDR3 has 17 amino acids. These same records also appear under a second study, on human thymus T cells. This second study notes: Healthy Finnish infants undergoing corrective surgery for congenital heart defects were the donors. The thymus tissue came from resections taken during corrective heart surgery. V and J gene usage appeared biased in thymic and blood repertoires. There were highly overlapping thymic repertoires among unrelated individuals, as related research reported.

The clonotype comes from a girl under three years old with a congenital heart defect. The rearrangement uses TRBV19 and TRBJ1-1; 9 nucleotides agree with TRBD1. The sequenced sample was thymocytes. The CDR3 DNA follows: TGTGCCAGTACCCGTCTCCTATGGGACAGGGCGAACACTGAAGCTTTCTTT. Its translation: CASTRLLWDRANTEAFF.